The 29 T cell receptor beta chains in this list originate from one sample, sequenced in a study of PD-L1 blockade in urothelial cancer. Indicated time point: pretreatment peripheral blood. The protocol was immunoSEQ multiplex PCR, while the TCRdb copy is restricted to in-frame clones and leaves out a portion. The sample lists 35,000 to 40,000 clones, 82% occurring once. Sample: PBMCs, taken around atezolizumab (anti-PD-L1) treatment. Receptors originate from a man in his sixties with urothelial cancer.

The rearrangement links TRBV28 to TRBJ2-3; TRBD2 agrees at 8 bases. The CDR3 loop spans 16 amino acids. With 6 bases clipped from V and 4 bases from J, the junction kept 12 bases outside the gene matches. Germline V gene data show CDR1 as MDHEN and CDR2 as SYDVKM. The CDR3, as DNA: TGTGCCAGCAGCCTTCCGAAGCGCGGGGGGCCAGATACGCAGTATTTT. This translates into CASSLPKRGGPDTQYF.

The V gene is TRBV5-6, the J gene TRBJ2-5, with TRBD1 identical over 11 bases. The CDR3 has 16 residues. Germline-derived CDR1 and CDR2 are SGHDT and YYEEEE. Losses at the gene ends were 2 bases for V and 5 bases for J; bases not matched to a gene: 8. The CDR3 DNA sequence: TGTGCCAGCAGCTTTCGACGGGACAGGGGGTACGAGACCCAGTACTTC. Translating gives CASSFRRDRGYETQYF.

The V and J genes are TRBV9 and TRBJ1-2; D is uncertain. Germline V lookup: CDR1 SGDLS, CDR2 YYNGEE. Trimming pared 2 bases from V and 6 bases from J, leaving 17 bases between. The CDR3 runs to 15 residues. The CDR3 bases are TGTGCCAGCAGCGTCCGACTGGAGGATAGGGATGGCTACACCTTC. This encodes CASSVRLEDRDGYTF.

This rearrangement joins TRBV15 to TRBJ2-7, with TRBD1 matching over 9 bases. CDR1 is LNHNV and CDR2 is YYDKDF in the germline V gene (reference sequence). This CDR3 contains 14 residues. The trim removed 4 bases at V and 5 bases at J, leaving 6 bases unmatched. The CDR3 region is CATSNLQGADEQYF. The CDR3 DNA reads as TGTGCCACCAGCAACCTACAGGGGGCGGACGAGCAGTACTTC.

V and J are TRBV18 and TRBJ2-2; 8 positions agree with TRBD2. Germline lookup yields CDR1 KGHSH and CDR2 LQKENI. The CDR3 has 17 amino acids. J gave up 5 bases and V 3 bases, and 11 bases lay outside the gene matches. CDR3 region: CASSPERGPRKTGELFF. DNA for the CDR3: TGTGCCAGCTCACCCGAGCGGGGGCCTCGGAAAACCGGGGAGCTGTTTTTT.

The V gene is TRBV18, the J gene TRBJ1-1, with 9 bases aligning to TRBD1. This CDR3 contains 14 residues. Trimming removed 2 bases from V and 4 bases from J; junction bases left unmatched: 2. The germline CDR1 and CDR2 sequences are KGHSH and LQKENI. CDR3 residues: CASSPSGQGTEAFF. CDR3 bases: TGTGCCAGCTCACCATCGGGACAGGGCACTGAAGCTTTCTTT.

This chain's CDR3 is CASSLSTGSNQPQHF. CDR3 bases: TGTGCCAGCAGTTTATCGACAGGGTCCAATCAGCCCCAGCATTTT. V and J are TRBV28 and TRBJ1-5; TRBD1 matches 7 bases. Per germline, CDR1 MDHEN and CDR2 SYDVKM. Germline trimming cut 1 base from V and 3 bases from J; bases unmatched to any gene: 3. The CDR3 length is 15 residues.

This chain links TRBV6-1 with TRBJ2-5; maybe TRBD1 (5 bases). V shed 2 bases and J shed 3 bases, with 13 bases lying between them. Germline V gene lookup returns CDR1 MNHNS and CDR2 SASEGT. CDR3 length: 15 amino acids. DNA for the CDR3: TGTGCCAGCAGTGAAACCCCGACAGAAGAAGAGACCCAGTACTTC. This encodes CASSETPTEEETQYF.

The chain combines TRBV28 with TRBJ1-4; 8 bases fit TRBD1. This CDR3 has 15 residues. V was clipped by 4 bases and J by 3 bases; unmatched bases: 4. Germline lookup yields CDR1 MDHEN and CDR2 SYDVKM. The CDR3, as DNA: TGTGCCAGCAGTTCCCCGGACAGGGCTAATGAAAAACTGTTTTTT. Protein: CASSSPDRANEKLFF.

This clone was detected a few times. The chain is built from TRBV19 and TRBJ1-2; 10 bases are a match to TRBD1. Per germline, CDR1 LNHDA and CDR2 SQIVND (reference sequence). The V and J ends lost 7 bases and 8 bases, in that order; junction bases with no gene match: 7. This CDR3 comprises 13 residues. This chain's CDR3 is CASNRDRGSGYTF. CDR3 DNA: TGTGCCAGTAATCGGGACAGGGGAAGCGGCTACACCTTC.

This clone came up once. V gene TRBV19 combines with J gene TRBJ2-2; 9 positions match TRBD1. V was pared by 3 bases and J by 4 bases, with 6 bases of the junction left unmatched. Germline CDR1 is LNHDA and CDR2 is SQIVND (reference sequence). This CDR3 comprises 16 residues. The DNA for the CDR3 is TGTGCCAGTAGTATGGGACAGGGCCCTATCACCGGGGAGCTGTTTTTT. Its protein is CASSMGQGPITGELFF. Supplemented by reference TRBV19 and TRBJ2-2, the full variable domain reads DGGITQSPKYLFRKEGQNVTLSCEQNLNHDAMYWYRQDPGQGLRLIYYSQIVNDFQKGDIAEGYSVSREKKESFPLTVTSAQKNPTAFYLCASSMGQGPITGELFFGEGSRLTVL.

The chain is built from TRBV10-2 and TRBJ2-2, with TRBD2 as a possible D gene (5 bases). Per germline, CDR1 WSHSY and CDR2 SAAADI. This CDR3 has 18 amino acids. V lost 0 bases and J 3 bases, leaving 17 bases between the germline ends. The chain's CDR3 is CASSESELGVGYTGELFF. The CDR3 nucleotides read TGCGCCAGCAGTGAGTCGGAGCTCGGGGTAGGGTACACCGGGGAGCTGTTTTTT.

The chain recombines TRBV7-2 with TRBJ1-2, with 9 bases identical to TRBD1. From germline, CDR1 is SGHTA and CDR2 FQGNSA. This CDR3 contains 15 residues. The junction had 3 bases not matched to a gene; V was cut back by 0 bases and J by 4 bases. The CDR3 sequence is CASSLATGGLYGYTF. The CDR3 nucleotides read TGTGCCAGCAGCTTAGCGACAGGGGGGCTCTATGGCTACACCTTC.

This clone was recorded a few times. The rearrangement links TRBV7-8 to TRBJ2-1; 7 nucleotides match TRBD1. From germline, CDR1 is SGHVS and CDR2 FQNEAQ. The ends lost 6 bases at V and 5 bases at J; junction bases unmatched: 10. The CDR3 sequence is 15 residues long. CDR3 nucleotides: TGTGCCAGCAGAAAAGACAGGGCCATAGACAATGAGCAGTTCTTC. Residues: CASRKDRAIDNEQFF. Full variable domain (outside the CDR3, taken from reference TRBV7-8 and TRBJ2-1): GAGVSQSPRYKVAKRGQDVALRCDPISGHVSLFWYQQALGQGPEFLTYFQNEAQLDKSGLPSDRFFAERPEGSVSTLKIQRTQQEDSAVYLCASRKDRAIDNEQFFGPGTRLTVL.

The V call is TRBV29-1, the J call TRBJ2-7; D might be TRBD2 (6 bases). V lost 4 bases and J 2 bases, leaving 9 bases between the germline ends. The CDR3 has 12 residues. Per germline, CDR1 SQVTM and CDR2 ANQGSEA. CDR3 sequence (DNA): TGCAGCGTTGGGGGGGATCCCTACGAGCAGTACTTC. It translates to CSVGGDPYEQYF.

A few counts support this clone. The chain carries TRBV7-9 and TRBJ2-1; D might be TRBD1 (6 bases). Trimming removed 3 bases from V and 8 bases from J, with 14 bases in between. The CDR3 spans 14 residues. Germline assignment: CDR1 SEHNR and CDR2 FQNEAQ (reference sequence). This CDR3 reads CASSFYRVNDEQFF. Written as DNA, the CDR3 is TGTGCCAGCAGCTTCTACAGGGTTAATGATGAGCAGTTCTTC.

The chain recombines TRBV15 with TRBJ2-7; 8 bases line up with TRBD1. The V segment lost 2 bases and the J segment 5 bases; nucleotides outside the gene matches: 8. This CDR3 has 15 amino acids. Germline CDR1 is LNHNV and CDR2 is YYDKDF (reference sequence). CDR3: CATSRTGTGSHEQYF. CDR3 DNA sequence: TGTGCCACCAGCAGAACCGGGACAGGATCCCACGAGCAGTACTTC.

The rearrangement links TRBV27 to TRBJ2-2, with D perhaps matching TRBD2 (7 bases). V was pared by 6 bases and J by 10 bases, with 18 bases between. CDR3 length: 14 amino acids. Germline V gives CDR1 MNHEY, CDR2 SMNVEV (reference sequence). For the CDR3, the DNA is TGTGCCAGCAGACCCCACGGGGGGCTAGAGGAGCTGTTTTTT. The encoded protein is CASRPHGGLEELFF.

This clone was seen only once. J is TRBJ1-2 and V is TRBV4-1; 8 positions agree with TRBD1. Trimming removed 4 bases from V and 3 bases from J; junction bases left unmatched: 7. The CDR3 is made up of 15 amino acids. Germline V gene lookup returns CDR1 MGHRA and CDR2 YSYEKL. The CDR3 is CASSRVETGDYGYTF. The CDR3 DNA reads TGCGCCAGCAGCCGAGTGGAGACAGGGGACTATGGCTACACCTTC.

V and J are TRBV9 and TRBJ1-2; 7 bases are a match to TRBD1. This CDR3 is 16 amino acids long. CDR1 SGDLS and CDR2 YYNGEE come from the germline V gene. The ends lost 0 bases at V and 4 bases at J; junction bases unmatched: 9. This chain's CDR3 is CASSVDVRGGGYGYTF. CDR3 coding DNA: TGTGCCAGCAGCGTAGATGTTCGAGGGGGCGGCTATGGCTACACCTTC.

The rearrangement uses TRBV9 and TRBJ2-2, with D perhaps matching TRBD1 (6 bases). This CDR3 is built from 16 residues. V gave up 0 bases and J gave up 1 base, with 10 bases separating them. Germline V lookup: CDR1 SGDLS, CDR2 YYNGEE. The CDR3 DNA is TGTGCCAGCAGCGTAGGGGCAGGGGAGAACACCGGGGAGCTGTTTTTT. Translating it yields CASSVGAGENTGELFF.

The CDR3 loop is CASSAKGRGYTF. The CDR3 DNA follows: TGTGCCAGCAGCGCCAAAGGGAGGGGCTACACCTTC. This rearrangement joins TRBV5-8 to TRBJ1-2; D uncertain. The CDR3 runs 12 residues. CDR1 and CDR2 from the germline V gene are SGHTS and YDEGEE. The ends were cut back, 4 bases at V and 8 bases at J, with 12 bases in the middle.

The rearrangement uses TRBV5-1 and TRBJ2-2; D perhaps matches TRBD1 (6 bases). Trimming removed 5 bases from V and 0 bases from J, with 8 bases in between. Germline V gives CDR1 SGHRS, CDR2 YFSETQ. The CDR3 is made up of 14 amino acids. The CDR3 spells CASRTGTNTGELFF. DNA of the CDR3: TGCGCCAGCAGGACAGGAACGAACACCGGGGAGCTGTTTTTT.

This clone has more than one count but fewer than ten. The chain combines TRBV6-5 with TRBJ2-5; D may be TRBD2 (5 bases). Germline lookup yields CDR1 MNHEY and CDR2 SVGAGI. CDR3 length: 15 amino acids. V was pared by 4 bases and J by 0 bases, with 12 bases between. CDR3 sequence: CASSWSGRDQETQYF. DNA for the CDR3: TGTGCCAGCAGTTGGAGTGGGCGGGACCAAGAGACCCAGTACTTC.

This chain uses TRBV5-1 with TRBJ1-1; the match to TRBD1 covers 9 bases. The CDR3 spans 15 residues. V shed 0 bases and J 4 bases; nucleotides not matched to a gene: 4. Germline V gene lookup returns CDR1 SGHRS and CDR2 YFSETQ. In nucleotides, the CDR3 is TGCGCCAGCAGCTTGGGGGACAGGGTTGGCACTGAAGCTTTCTTT. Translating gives CASSLGDRVGTEAFF.

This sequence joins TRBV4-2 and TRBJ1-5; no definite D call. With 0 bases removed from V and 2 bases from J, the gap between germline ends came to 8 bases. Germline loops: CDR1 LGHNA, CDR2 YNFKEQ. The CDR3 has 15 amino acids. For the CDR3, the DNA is TGTGCCAGCAGCCAAGAACCGGGAGGCAATCAGCCCCAGCATTTT. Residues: CASSQEPGGNQPQHF.

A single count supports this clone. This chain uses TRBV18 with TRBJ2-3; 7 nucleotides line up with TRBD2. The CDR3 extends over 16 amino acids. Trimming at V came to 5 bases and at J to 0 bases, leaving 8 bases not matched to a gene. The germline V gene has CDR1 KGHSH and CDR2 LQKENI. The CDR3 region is CASSSGSGASTDTQYF. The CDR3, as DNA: TGTGCCAGCTCATCAGGAAGCGGGGCCAGCACAGATACGCAGTATTTT.

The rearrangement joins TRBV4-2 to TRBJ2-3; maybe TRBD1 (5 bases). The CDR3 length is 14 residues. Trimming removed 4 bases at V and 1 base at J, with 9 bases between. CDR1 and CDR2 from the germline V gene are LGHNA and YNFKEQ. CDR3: CASSRTRGTDTQYF. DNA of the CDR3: TGTGCCAGCAGCCGCACCAGGGGCACAGATACGCAGTATTTT.

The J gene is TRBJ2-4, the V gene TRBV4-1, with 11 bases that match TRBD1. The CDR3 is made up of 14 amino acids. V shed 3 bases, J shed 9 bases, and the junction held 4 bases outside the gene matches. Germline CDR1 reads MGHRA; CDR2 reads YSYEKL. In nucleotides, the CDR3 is TGCGCCAGCAGCCAGGACAGGGGGCAGGGCATTCAGTACTTC. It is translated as CASSQDRGQGIQYF.